This TCR beta chain came from a study of spatial heterogeneity in lung cancer. Background on the study: Detected beta-chain sequences consistently exceeded alpha-chain sequences. Every unique TCR and UMI combination, on average, appeared more than ten times in raw reads. Whole-study findings and limits: Compared with follow-up, resection was when ubiquitous expanded tumor TCRs appeared in blood more.

TCRdb used MiXCR to reprocess the 5' RACE reads, holding one entry per CDR3 protein. The table has around 24,000 distinct CDR3 sequences, 5.5% to 7% seen once. Germline V gene data show CDR1 as GTSNPN and CDR2 as SVGIG (reference sequence). CDR3 length equals 16 residues. With 0 bases removed from V and 0 bases from J, the gap between germline ends came to 11 bases. As concerns this clonotype: Its antigen is currently unknown.

The time point was: sample taken at primary tumor resection. Unsorted whole RNA samples from tumor, nontumor lung or frozen PBMC were sequenced. The cohort: over 65 early-stage, untreated non-small cell lung cancer patients. The J gene is TRBJ2-2, the V gene TRBV30, with a weak D call TRBD2 (6 bases). The sequence was collected from a male donor with early-stage non-small cell lung cancer. This specimen consisted of PBMCs, obtained at surgery. CDR3 residues: CAWSVRAGTNTGELFF. CDR3 bases: TGTGCCTGGAGTGTAAGGGCGGGAACGAACACCGGGGAGCTGTTTTTT.